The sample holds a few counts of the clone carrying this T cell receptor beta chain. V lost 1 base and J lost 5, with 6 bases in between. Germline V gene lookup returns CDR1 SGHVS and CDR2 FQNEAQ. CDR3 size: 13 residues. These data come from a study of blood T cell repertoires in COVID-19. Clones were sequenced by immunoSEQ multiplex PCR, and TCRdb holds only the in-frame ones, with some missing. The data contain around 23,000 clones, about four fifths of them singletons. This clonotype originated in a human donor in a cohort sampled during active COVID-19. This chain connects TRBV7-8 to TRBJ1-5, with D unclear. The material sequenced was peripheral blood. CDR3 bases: TGTGCCAGCAGCTTAGGGGAGCATCAGCCCCAGCATTTT. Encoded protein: CASSLGEHQPQHF.